Listed below are T cell receptor beta chains from one sample, sequenced in a study of metastatic and nonmetastatic thyroid tumors. TCRdb reanalyzed the PCR reads via MiXCR. Of 30,000 to 40,000 clones in the sample, about 15% were seen once. The specimen was blood. The source of these receptors is a male donor with papillary thyroid cancer or a benign thyroid nodule (not recorded which). Some clones in this sample may be carry-over from other donors' samples. CDR3s include the opening cysteine and the closing phenylalanine or tryptophan. Fields, in order: CDR3 protein, CDR3 DNA, clone size, D gene, V gene, J gene. The D gene is left open where the match is weak. Clone size is shown for a subset of rows, as once, few, many or a class of expanded clone.

CASRWGNNNEKLFF,TGTGCCAGCAGATGGGGCAATAATAATGAAAAACTGTTTTTT,many,.,TRBV2,TRBJ1-4
CSAEAGGPYNEQFF,TGCAGTGCTGAAGCGGGAGGGCCATACAATGAGCAGTTCTTC,many,TRBD2,TRBV20-1,TRBJ2-1
CASSPPDLEGTQYF,TGTGCCAGCTCACCACCGGACTTGGAGGGGACCCAGTACTTC,many,.,TRBV18,TRBJ2-5
CASSSRHGAEEQFF,TGTGCCAGCAGCTCCCGACATGGCGCCGAAGAGCAGTTCTTC,.,.,TRBV6-1,TRBJ2-1
CASSVRGRAYTEAFF,TGTGCCAGCAGCGTAAGGGGCAGGGCTTACACTGAAGCTTTCTTT,many,.,TRBV7-8,TRBJ1-1
CASSQDWTNAYNEQFF,TGCGCCAGCAGCCAAGATTGGACCAACGCCTACAATGAGCAGTTCTTC,few,.,TRBV4-1,TRBJ2-1
CASSRGQGSYNEQFF,TGTGCCAGCAGCCGGGGACAGGGATCCTACAATGAGCAGTTCTTC,.,TRBD1,TRBV11-2,TRBJ2-1
CASSMDPGGREQFF,TGTGCCAGCAGCATGGATCCAGGGGGCAGGGAGCAGTTCTTC,.,TRBD1,TRBV6-1,TRBJ2-1
CASHAWLAGGNEQFF,TGTGCCAGCCATGCTTGGCTAGCGGGAGGAAATGAGCAGTTCTTC,many,TRBD2,TRBV5-6,TRBJ2-1
CASSRRLTSSYNSPLHF,TGTGCCAGCAGCCGTAGACTCACGAGCTCCTATAATTCACCCCTCCACTTT,medium-sized,.,TRBV28,TRBJ1-6
CASSFSLGNTGELFF,TGTGCCAGCAGCTTCAGCCTGGGGAACACCGGGGAGCTGTTTTTT,many,.,TRBV7-9,TRBJ2-2
CASSLGAGGPGELFF,TGTGCCAGCAGTTTAGGGGCGGGAGGGCCCGGGGAGCTGTTTTTT,medium-sized,TRBD2,TRBV12-3/TRBV12-4,TRBJ2-2
CATSRGRDYTF,TGTGCCACCAGCAGAGGGAGAGACTACACCTTC,many,.,TRBV15,TRBJ1-2
CASSPPGLVMETQYF,TGTGCCAGCAGCCCACCGGGACTAGTTATGGAGACCCAGTACTTC,many,TRBD2,TRBV6-1,TRBJ2-5
CASSAQYRGGRANEQFF,TGTGCCAGCAGCGCCCAGTACCGTGGCGGGAGGGCGAATGAGCAGTTCTTC,many,TRBD2,TRBV11-3,TRBJ2-1
CASSPGQVEDTQYF,TGTGCCAGCAGCCCGGGACAAGTGGAGGATACGCAGTATTTT,many,.,TRBV7-3,TRBJ2-3
CSARGRVTEAFF,TGCAGTGCTAGAGGCAGGGTCACTGAAGCTTTCTTT,many,.,TRBV20-1,TRBJ1-1
CSAVGSGAGNTEAFF,TGCAGTGCTGTAGGTTCTGGGGCGGGAAACACTGAAGCTTTCTTT,.,.,TRBV20-1,TRBJ1-1
CASSEGVGATYYQYF,TGTGCCAGCAGTGAAGGGGTAGGGGCGACCTACTATCAGTACTTC,.,.,TRBV6-1,TRBJ2-7
CASSKNRDTYEQYF,TGTGCCAGCAGTAAAAACCGGGACACCTACGAGCAGTACTTC,.,.,TRBV6-1,TRBJ2-7
CASSDLLVGSSPNEQYF,TGCGCCAGCAGCGATCTCCTGGTGGGGAGTTCCCCCAACGAGCAGTACTTC,.,.,TRBV5-1,TRBJ2-7
CASVLVVSGELFF,TGTGCCAGCGTGTTGGTGGTATCCGGGGAGCTGTTTTTT,few,.,TRBV6-1,TRBJ2-2
CASSEARYEQYF,TGTGCCAGCAGCGAAGCCCGATACGAGCAGTACTTC,many,.,TRBV7-9,TRBJ2-7
CASTGRQGRTGNTIYF,TGTGCCAGCACCGGACGACAGGGGAGGACTGGAAACACCATATATTTT,medium-sized,TRBD1,TRBV6-2/TRBV6-3,TRBJ1-3
CASSKRLAAFDTQYF,TGTGCCAGCAGCAAAAGACTAGCGGCTTTCGATACGCAGTATTTT,many,TRBD2,TRBV11-2,TRBJ2-3
CSAPSWTGWQGAHEQFF,TGCAGTGCTCCAAGTTGGACCGGGTGGCAGGGGGCACATGAGCAGTTCTTC,many,TRBD1,TRBV20-1,TRBJ2-1
CASSYSSITGNQPQHF,TGTGCCAGCAGTTACTCGAGTATAACAGGCAATCAGCCCCAGCATTTT,many,.,TRBV6-2/TRBV6-3,TRBJ1-5
CASSGGGHSTDTQYF,TGTGCCAGCAGTGGGGGCGGCCACAGCACAGATACGCAGTATTTT,many,.,TRBV25-1,TRBJ2-3
CASSHRQGAGELFF,TGCGCCAGCAGCCACCGCCAGGGAGCCGGGGAGCTGTTTTTT,many,.,TRBV4-1,TRBJ2-2
CASSYSLRDEQFF,TGTGCCAGCAGTTACTCCTTAAGAGATGAGCAGTTCTTC,many,.,TRBV6-2/TRBV6-3,TRBJ2-1
CASSPGERGGTDTQYF,TGTGCCAGCAGCCCAGGAGAGAGGGGGGGAACAGATACGCAGTATTTT,.,.,TRBV4-2,TRBJ2-3
CASRELMTASYEQYF,TGTGCCAGCAGAGAACTTATGACAGCCTCCTACGAGCAGTACTTC,.,.,TRBV6-2/TRBV6-3,TRBJ2-7